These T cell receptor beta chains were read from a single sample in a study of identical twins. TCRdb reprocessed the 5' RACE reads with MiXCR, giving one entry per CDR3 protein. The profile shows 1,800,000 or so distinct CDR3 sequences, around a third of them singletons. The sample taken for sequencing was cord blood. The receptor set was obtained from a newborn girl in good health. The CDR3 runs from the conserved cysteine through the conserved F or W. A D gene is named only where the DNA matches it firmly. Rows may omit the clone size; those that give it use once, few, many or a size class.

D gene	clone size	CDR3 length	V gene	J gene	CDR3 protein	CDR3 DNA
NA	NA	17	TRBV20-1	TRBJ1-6	CSARDRGLYPRSSPLHF	TGCAGTGCTAGAGATCGAGGGCTGTACCCACGGAGTTCACCCCTCCACTTT
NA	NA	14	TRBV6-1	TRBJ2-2	CASSEGGVTGELFF	TGTGCCAGCAGTGAGGGTGGGGTCACCGGGGAGCTGTTTTTT
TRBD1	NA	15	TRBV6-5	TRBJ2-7	CASSLVQGDSYEQYF	TGTGCCAGCAGCCTCGTCCAGGGGGATTCCTACGAGCAGTACTTC
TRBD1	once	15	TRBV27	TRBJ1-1	CATLVRDRRNTEAFF	TGTGCCACCTTAGTGAGGGACAGGAGGAACACTGAAGCTTTCTTT
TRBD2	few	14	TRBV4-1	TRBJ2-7	CASSQPSGIYEQYF	TGCGCCAGCAGCCAACCTAGCGGGATCTACGAGCAGTACTTC
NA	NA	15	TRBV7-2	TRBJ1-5	CASSFRAGSNQPQHF	TGTGCCAGCAGCTTCAGGGCGGGTTCCAATCAGCCCCAGCATTTT
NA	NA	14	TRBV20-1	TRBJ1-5	CSASVGGHNQPQHF	TGCAGTGCTAGCGTGGGGGGCCATAATCAGCCCCAGCATTTT
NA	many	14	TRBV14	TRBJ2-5	CASSHRVRGETQYF	TGTGCCAGCAGCCACAGGGTGAGAGGAGAGACCCAGTACTTC
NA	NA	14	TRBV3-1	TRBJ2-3	CASSQAISTDTQYF	TGTGCCAGCAGCCAAGCCATTAGCACAGATACGCAGTATTTT
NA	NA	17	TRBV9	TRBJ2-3	CASSVVGVRDSTDTQYF	TGTGCCAGCAGCGTAGTCGGCGTGAGGGACAGCACAGATACGCAGTATTTT
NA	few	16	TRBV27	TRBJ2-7	CASSIRRGGSYNEQYF	TGTGCCAGCAGTATCAGACGCGGCGGGTCCTACAATGAGCAGTACTTC
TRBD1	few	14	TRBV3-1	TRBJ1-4	CASSTDRAGEKLFF	TGTGCCAGCAGCACCGACAGGGCGGGGGAAAAACTGTTTTTT
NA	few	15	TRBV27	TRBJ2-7	CASSFLGGRRNEQYF	TGTGCCAGCAGTTTCCTTGGCGGCAGGAGGAACGAGCAGTACTTC
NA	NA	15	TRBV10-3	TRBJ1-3	CAIREAASSGNTIYF	TGTGCCATCAGAGAAGCAGCCAGCTCTGGAAACACCATATATTTT
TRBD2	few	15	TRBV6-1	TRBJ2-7	CASKGLAGGPYEQYF	TGTGCCAGCAAAGGACTAGCGGGAGGGCCATACGAGCAGTACTTC
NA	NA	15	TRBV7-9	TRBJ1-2	CASSWYGQSNYGYTF	TGTGCCAGCAGCTGGTATGGACAGTCTAACTATGGCTACACCTTC
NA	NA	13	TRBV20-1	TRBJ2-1	CSARDVDYDEQFF	TGCAGTGCTAGAGATGTGGACTACGATGAGCAGTTCTTC
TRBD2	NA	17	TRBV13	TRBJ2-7	CASSFLNGTSGRYGQYF	TGTGCCAGCAGCTTCTTGAACGGGACTAGCGGACGGTATGGGCAGTACTTC
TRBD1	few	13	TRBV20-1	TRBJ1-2	CSASEGQIYGYTF	TGCAGTGCTAGTGAGGGACAGATCTATGGCTACACCTTC
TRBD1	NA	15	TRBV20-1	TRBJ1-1	CSAGNPGTGATEAFF	TGCAGTGCTGGAAACCCCGGGACAGGGGCCACTGAAGCTTTCTTT
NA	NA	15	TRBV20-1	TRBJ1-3	CSATTGSTSGNTIYF	TGCAGCGCTACGACGGGCTCAACCTCTGGAAACACCATATATTTT
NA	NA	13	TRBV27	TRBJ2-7	CASSPRTPYEQYF	TGTGCCAGCAGTCCCCGAACCCCCTACGAGCAGTACTTC
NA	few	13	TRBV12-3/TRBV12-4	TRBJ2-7	CASSLWGVHEQYF	TGTGCCAGCAGTTTGTGGGGGGTCCACGAGCAGTACTTC
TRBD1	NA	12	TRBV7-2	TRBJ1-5	CASSFDRGPQHF	TGTGCCAGCAGTTTCGACAGGGGGCCCCAGCATTTT
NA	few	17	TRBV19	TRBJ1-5	CASSQRSILTQGQPQHF	TGTGCCAGTAGTCAACGTTCAATCCTTACCCAAGGGCAGCCCCAGCATTTT
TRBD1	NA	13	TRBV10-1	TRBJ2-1	CASRVDRDDEQFF	TGCGCCAGCAGGGTGGACAGGGACGATGAGCAGTTCTTC
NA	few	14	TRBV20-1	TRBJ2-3	CSARVQGRTDTQYF	TGCAGTGCTAGAGTCCAGGGCCGCACAGATACGCAGTATTTT
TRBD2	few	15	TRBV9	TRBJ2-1	CASSSGGGTYNEQFF	TGTGCCAGCAGCAGCGGGGGGGGCACCTACAATGAGCAGTTCTTC
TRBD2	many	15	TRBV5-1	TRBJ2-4	CASSLLSGGWNIQYF	TGCGCCAGCAGCTTATTAAGCGGGGGGTGGAACATTCAGTACTTC
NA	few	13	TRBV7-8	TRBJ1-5	CASSAGRGQPQHF	TGTGCCAGCAGCGCTGGCAGGGGTCAGCCCCAGCATTTT